This TCR beta chain was observed in a study of cytomegalovirus exposure and HLA in healthy donors. Study findings and constraints: Later, an analysis showed that TCR beta chains associated with HLA were more clonally expanded than others that were equally common. Previous analysis showed most TCR beta V segments were productive about 90% or about 30% of the time.

Concerning this clone itself: What it binds is unknown.

The CDR3 runs 16 residues. The germline CDR1 and CDR2 sequences are MGHRA and YSYEKL. 13 Jbeta primers and 60 Vbeta primers were used for the PCR. Method: immunoSEQ multiplex PCR; TCRdb's copy keeps in-frame clones and lacks some. Seen here are hundreds of thousands of clones, roughly two thirds observed once, and the top ten hold approximately 2.1%. The source of this sequence is a female donor in good health and CMV-seronegative. The sample comprised PBMCs. The chain has TRBV4-1 and TRBJ2-5; no reliable D call. The J call is in doubt because the DNA end fits TRBJ2-7 better. This CDR3 is CASSQEPSGDTYEQYF. The CDR3 coding sequence is TGCGCCAGCAGCCAAGAGCCCTCAGGCGACACCTACGAGCAGTACTTC.